The 14 T cell receptor beta chains given below trace back to one sample, sequenced in a study of spatial heterogeneity in lung cancer. Overall study findings and caveats: Tumors with more nonsynonymous mutations had more expanded intratumoral alpha and beta TCRs.

Stated time point: sample taken at primary tumor resection. The antigens for these receptors are not known. TCRdb processed the 5' RACE reads anew with MiXCR; each CDR3 protein has one entry. The data contain over 6,000 distinct CDR3 sequences, roughly 13% of them singletons. Here the sequenced sample was lung tumor tissue, taken at surgery. All receptors derive from a male donor with early-stage non-small cell lung cancer.

This clonotype is medium-sized. Because this beta chain is a stray read in a library intended to capture alpha chains, its abundance should not be given much weight. J is TRBJ1-4 and V is TRBV28; a weak D match, TRBD1 (5 bases). V dropped 7 bases and J dropped 8 bases, with 17 bases sitting between them. The CDR3 runs 14 residues. CDR1 and CDR2 (germline): MDHEN, SYDVKM. CDR3 coding DNA: TGTGCCAGCACCGGGGCAGGGAGACACGAAAAACTGTTTTTT. It translates to CASTGAGRHEKLFF. Drawing the rest from reference TRBV28 and TRBJ1-4, the complete variable domain is DVKVTQSSRYLVKRTGEKVFLECVQDMDHENMFWYRQDPGLGLRLIYFSYDVKMKEKGDIPEGYSVSREKKERFSLILESASTNQTSMYLCASTGAGRHEKLFFGSGTQLSVL.

There are many counts of this clonotype. Because this beta chain is a stray read in a library intended to capture alpha chains, its abundance should not be given much weight. The rearrangement links TRBV12-5 to TRBJ1-5, with D unresolved. Germline CDR1 LGHNT, CDR2 FRNRAP. V was pared by 3 bases and J by 0 bases, with 9 bases between. There are 15 residues in the CDR3. The CDR3 DNA is TGTGCTAGTGGTTTAGGCGAGAATAGCAATCAGCCCCAGCATTTT. It codes for CASGLGENSNQPQHF.

This clonotype was recorded at least ten times. Since the library was made to target alpha chains, this beta chain is a stray read and its abundance is not meaningful. The chain combines TRBV18 with TRBJ2-7; D possibly corresponds to TRBD2 (6 bases). The V end was cut by 5 bases, the J end by 6 bases, with 20 bases between. Germline CDR1 reads KGHSH; CDR2 reads LQKENI. CDR3 length: 15 amino acids. CDR3 amino acids: CASSNDRGGWSEQYV. The DNA of the CDR3 is TGTGCCAGCTCAAATGATAGGGGAGGTTGGAGCGAGCAGTACGTC.

The table lists this clonotype with many counts. This beta chain turned up in a library designed for alpha chains; as an off-target read, its abundance says little. The chain employs TRBV14 and TRBJ1-4, with a weak D call TRBD1 (5 bases). The CDR3 runs 11 residues. Germline lookup yields CDR1 SGHDN and CDR2 FVKESK. Trimming took off 3 bases at V and 10 bases at J, with 6 bases between the two ends. CDR3 sequence reads: CASSHGGKLFF. CDR3 sequence (DNA): TGTGCCAGCAGCCACGGGGGAAAACTGTTTTTT.

Within the sample, this clonotype is medium-sized. This beta chain appears as a stray read in a library generated for alpha chains; its size is not informative. CDR3 nucleotide sequence: TGTGCCAGCGTAGGCCAAGAGACCCAGTACTTC. Translating gives CASVGQETQYF. This chain joins TRBV6-1 and TRBJ2-5; no reliable D call. The CDR3 contains 11 residues. Trimming removed 8 bases at V and 1 base at J, with 5 bases between. CDR1 and CDR2 (germline): MNHNS, SASEGT.

As regards this clonotype: This beta chain represents an off-target read in a library built for alpha chains; its size is of limited meaning. The V call is TRBV15, the J call TRBJ1-6; D gene ambiguous. CDR3 length: 13 residues. The V end lost 3 bases, the J end lost 7 bases, and 7 bases lay between the germline ends. The germline V gene has CDR1 LNHNV and CDR2 YYDKDF (reference sequence). This CDR3 is CATSREENSPLHF. DNA for the CDR3: TGTGCCACCAGCAGGGAAGAGAATTCACCCCTCCACTTT.

Many counts were recorded for this clonotype. With the library built for alpha chains, this beta chain is off target and its frequency is not meaningful. This chain joins TRBV27 and TRBJ2-3, with TRBD1 as a possible D gene (5 bases). The CDR3 is 15 amino acids. Germline V gives CDR1 MNHEY, CDR2 SMNVEV (reference sequence). V shed 5 bases and J shed 2 bases, with 14 bases lying between them. The CDR3 here is CASSLRVGTTDTQYF. The CDR3 DNA is TGTGCCAGCAGTCTCAGGGTTGGAACCACAGATACGCAGTATTTT.

This clonotype rates as medium-sized. The library was designed around alpha chains, so this beta chain is a stray read whose abundance carries little weight. The rearrangement joins TRBV10-1 to TRBJ2-1; no clear D gene. The V end lost 2 bases, the J end lost 4 bases, and 6 bases lay between the germline ends. CDR3 size: 13 residues. CDR1 is WNHNN and CDR2 is SYGVQD in the germline V gene (reference sequence). The CDR3 DNA is TGCGCCAGCAGTGAGCGGCTGTACAATGAGCAGTTCTTC. Its translation is CASSERLYNEQFF.

This clonotype is deemed medium-sized. This beta chain represents an off-target read in a library built for alpha chains; its size is of limited meaning. The genes are TRBV10-1 and TRBJ2-5; the D is unclear. The germline V gene has CDR1 WNHNN and CDR2 SYGVQD (reference sequence). This CDR3 region has 15 residues. V was cut by 3 bases and J by 3 bases, with 14 bases left in between. In DNA, the CDR3 is TGCGCCAGCAGTGATATCGGCGGAACCAAAGAGACCCAGTACTTC. It is translated as CASSDIGGTKETQYF.

This clonotype was counted at least ten times. This beta chain represents an off-target read in a library built for alpha chains; its size is of limited meaning. CDR3 sequence reads: CASSLAVNPTDTQYF. The CDR3 DNA reads TGTGCCAGCAGCTTAGCGGTAAATCCCACAGATACGCAGTATTTT. This sequence joins TRBV7-9 and TRBJ2-3; no firm D call. V lost 0 bases, J lost 2 bases, and 9 bases lay in between. The V gene's germline CDR1 is SEHNR and CDR2 FQNEAQ (reference sequence). The CDR3 consists of 15 residues.

To note about this clonotype: With the library built for alpha chains, this beta chain is off target and its frequency is not meaningful. The V and J genes are TRBV27 and TRBJ2-7; 7 bases map to TRBD1. The CDR3 consists of 14 residues. The germline gives CDR1 MNHEY, CDR2 SMNVEV (reference sequence). V trimming: 8 bases; J trimming: 0 bases; junction bases outside the gene matches: 7. The chain's CDR3 is CASLRDSYSYEQYF. DNA for the CDR3: TGTGCCAGCCTTCGGGACAGTTACTCCTACGAGCAGTACTTC.

By sample fraction, this clonotype is medium-sized. This beta chain came through as a stray read in a library set up for alpha chains, and its size says little. The chain combines TRBV3-1 with TRBJ1-2; no firm D call. This CDR3 has 12 residues. Germline V gives CDR1 LGHDT, CDR2 YNNKEL (reference sequence). The V and J ends lost 4 bases and 4 bases respectively, with 7 bases between them. The CDR3 DNA reads TGTGCCAGCAGCCCTAACTCCTATGGCTACACCTTC. Translating it yields CASSPNSYGYTF.

This clonotype was seen repeatedly, ten times or more. Little can be read into the size of this beta chain, an off-target read in a library designed for alpha chains. This chain uses TRBV20-1 with TRBJ1-5; maybe TRBD1 (5 bases). The CDR3 consists of 13 residues. Germline V CDR1 and CDR2: DFQATT, SNEGSKA (reference sequence). The V end lost 0 bases, the J end lost 7 bases, and 10 bases lay between the germline ends. The CDR3 DNA reads TGCAGTGCTAGAGAGGACTGGGACCAGCCCCAGCATTTT. It specifies CSAREDWDQPQHF.

This clonotype was recorded at least ten times. This beta chain is an off-target read within a library intended for alpha chains, so its frequency means little. This chain joins TRBV15 and TRBJ2-1; the D gene is possibly TRBD1 (6 bases). Trimming took 0 bases from V and 1 from J, leaving 10 bases between them. CDR3 length equals 16 residues. The germline V gene encodes CDR1 LNHNV and CDR2 YYDKDF (reference sequence). The DNA of the CDR3 is TGTGCCACCAGCAGAGATAGGGGGTATTCCTACAATGAGCAGTTCTTC. This encodes CATSRDRGYSYNEQFF.